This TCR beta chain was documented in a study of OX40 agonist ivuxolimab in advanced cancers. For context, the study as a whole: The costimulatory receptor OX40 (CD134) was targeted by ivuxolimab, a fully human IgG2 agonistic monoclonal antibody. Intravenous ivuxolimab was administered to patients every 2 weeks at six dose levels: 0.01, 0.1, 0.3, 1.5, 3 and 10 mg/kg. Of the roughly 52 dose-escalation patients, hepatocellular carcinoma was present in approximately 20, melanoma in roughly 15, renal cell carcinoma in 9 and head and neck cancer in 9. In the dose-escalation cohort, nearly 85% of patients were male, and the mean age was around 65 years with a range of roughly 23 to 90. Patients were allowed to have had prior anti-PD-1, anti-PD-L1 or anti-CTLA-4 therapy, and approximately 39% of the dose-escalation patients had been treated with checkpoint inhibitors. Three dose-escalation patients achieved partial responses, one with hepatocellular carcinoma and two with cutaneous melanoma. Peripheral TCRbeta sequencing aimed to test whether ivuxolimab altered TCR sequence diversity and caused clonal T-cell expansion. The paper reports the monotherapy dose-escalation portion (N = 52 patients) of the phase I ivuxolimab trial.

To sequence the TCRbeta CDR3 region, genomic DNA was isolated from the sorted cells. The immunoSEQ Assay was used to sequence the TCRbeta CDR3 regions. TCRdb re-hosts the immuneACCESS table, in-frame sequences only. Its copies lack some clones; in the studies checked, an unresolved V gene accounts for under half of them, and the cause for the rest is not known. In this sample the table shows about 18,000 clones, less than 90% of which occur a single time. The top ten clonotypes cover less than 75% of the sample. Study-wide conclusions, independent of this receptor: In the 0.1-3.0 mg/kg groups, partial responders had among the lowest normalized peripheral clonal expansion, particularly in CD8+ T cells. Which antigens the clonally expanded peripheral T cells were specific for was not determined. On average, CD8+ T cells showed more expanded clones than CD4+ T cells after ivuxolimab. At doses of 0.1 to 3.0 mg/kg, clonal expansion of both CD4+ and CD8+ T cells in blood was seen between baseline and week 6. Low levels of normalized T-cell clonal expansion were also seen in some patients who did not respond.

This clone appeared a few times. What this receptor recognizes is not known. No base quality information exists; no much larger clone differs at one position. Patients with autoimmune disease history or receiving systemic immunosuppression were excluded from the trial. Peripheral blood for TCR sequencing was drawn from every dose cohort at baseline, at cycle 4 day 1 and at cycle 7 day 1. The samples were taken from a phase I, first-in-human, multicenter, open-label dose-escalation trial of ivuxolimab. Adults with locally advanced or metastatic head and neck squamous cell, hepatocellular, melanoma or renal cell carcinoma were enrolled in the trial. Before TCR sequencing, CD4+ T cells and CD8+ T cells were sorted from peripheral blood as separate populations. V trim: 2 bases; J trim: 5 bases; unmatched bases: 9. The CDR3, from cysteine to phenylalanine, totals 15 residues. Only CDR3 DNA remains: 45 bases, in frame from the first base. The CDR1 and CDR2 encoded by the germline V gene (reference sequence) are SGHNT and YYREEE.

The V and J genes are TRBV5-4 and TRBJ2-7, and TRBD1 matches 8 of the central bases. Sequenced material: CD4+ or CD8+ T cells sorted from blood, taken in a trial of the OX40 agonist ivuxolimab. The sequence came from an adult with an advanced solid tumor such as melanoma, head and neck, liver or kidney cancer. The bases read TGTGCCAGCAGCTTTCCGGACAGGGAAGAGGACGAGCAGTACTTC. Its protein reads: CASSFPDREEDEQYF.